Here is one TCR beta chain with its context. Its antigen is not known. The data stem from a study of T cell responses to AZD1222 COVID-19 vaccine. Study-wide points: Spike-specific TCR breadth rose after two AZD1222 doses, and depth rose as well. Repertoires were obtained solely post-peak T cell response. White British ancestry dominated among donors, who included more females, and clonal diversity was possibly underestimated. Researchers report vaccine-associated CD4 TCRs spanning spike, with dominance at 160-218 and 743-854.

Germline V lookup: CDR1 MRHNA, CDR2 SNTAGT. This CDR3 is built from 15 residues. Trimming stripped 3 bases from V and 4 bases from J, with 10 bases between. TCRdb's copy holds only in-frame clones and misses some; the assay was immunoSEQ multiplex PCR. Here the sample spans 65,000 to 85,000 clones, roughly 84% being singletons. J is TRBJ1-6 and V is TRBV6-4; no clear D. This TCR came from an adult in good health. Source: peripheral blood, taken on day 0 of AZD1222 vaccination. For the CDR3, the DNA is TGTGCCAGCAGTGATTCGGCAGCTTATAATTCACCCCTCCACTTT. The encoded protein is CASSDSAAYNSPLHF.